The TCR beta chain described here comes from a study of T-cell reconstitution after alpha-beta-depleted transplantation in children. This clonotype was counted ten times or more. Antigen unknown. Preparation of the TCRbeta library was carried out with unique molecular identifiers. Via MiXCR, TCRdb re-called the PCR reads, giving one row per CDR3 protein. The sample has approximately 490,000 distinct CDR3 sequences; 8% to 11% are singletons. Study-level points and caveats: Reportedly, only several hundred clones from non-depleted graft cells drove alpha-beta T-cell counts at about two months.

This clonotype was sampled from a child aged 2 to 15 with inherited bone marrow failure, due to receive a stem cell transplant. Sequencing was performed on PBMCs, taken before TCRalphabeta/CD19-depleted stem cell transplant.

In nucleotides, the CDR3 is TGCAGCGCCTCACGGGGTTCGGATACGCAGTATTTT. Protein sequence: CSASRGSDTQYF. This chain uses TRBV29-1 with TRBJ2-3; D possibly corresponds to TRBD2 (5 bases). The CDR3 contains 12 residues. V lost 7 bases to trimming and J lost 6 bases, with 14 bases between them. The germline CDR1 and CDR2 sequences are SQVTM and ANQGSEA.